One sample yielded the 28 T cell receptor beta chains listed below, sequenced in a study of glioma-infiltrating T cells after dendritic cell vaccination. TCRdb's table, derived via immunoSEQ multiplex PCR, lists solely in-frame clones and lacks some. The sample has around 100,000 clones, 81% seen once. Sequenced material: blood, taken before dendritic cell vaccination. Receptors originate from a human donor with glioblastoma.

V usage is TRBV23-1 and J usage is TRBJ1-6; D remains unclear. TRBV23-1 is classed as an ORF, of uncertain function. This CDR3 contains 17 residues. Trimming cost V 0 bases and J 0 bases, with 9 bases left between them. CDR3 sequence: CASSQSRSSSYNSPLHF. The CDR3 region has the DNA TGCGCCAGCAGTCAATCGAGGAGCAGCTCCTATAATTCACCCCTCCACTTT.

The gene calls are TRBV6-5 and TRBJ2-3, with a possible D match to TRBD1 (6 bases). V was trimmed by 3 bases and J by 1 base, leaving 11 bases between them. This CDR3 comprises 15 residues. Per germline, CDR1 MNHEY and CDR2 SVGAGI. CDR3 in DNA: TGTGCCAGCAGTTATGGGGGCTGGGGCACAGATACGCAGTATTTT. This encodes CASSYGGWGTDTQYF.

The CDR3 reads CASSDGGPRGEKLFF. DNA of the CDR3: TGTGCCAGCAGTGATGGCGGGCCTAGGGGGGAAAAACTGTTTTTT. The rearrangement links TRBV2 to TRBJ1-4, with D possibly TRBD1 on 6 matching bases. V dropped 3 bases and J dropped 8 bases, with 16 bases sitting between them. CDR3 length: 15 residues. The germline V gene has CDR1 SNHLY and CDR2 FYNNEI.

This clone has a handful of counts. The rearrangement links TRBV4-1 to TRBJ2-3; D unclear. CDR1 is MGHRA, CDR2 YSYEKL, per germline. V lost 0 bases to trimming and J lost 0 bases, with 4 bases between them. The CDR3 consists of 14 residues. The CDR3 DNA follows: TGCGCCAGCAGCCAAGACTATAGCACAGATACGCAGTATTTT. It codes for CASSQDYSTDTQYF.

CDR3 DNA: TGTGCCAGCAGCCAAGATGCTAACCGCCTAGGAGCAGAGACCCAGTACTTC. Residues: CASSQDANRLGAETQYF. This chain connects TRBV14 to TRBJ2-5; D gene unclear. V was cut by 0 bases and J by 4 bases, with 18 bases left in between. The CDR3 runs to 17 residues. Germline V gives CDR1 SGHDN, CDR2 FVKESK.

This sequence joins TRBV18 and TRBJ1-6; tentative D call: TRBD1 (5 bases). CDR1 is KGHSH, CDR2 LQKENI, per germline. This CDR3 spans 15 amino acids. Trimming removed 2 bases at V and 5 bases at J, with 10 bases between. CDR3 loop: CASSPGAPDNSPLHF. CDR3 DNA: TGTGCCAGCTCACCAGGGGCCCCAGATAATTCACCCCTCCACTTT.

The CDR3 bases are TGTGCCTGGAGTGCTTACAGGGATCGGGCAACTAATGAAAAACTGTTTTTT. Encoded protein: CAWSAYRDRATNEKLFF. The chain is built from TRBV30 and TRBJ1-4, with a weak D call TRBD1 (6 bases). With 1 base removed from V and 0 bases from J, the gap between germline ends came to 15 bases. The CDR3 consists of 17 residues. Germline assignment: CDR1 GTSNPN and CDR2 SVGIG (reference sequence).

V gene TRBV19 combines with J gene TRBJ1-5; D ambiguous. The CDR3 loop spans 17 amino acids. Trimming removed 4 bases at V and 1 base at J, with 17 bases between. The V gene's germline CDR1 is LNHDA and CDR2 SQIVND (reference sequence). CDR3 region: CASSTPTRLVSNQPQHF. The CDR3 DNA reads TGTGCCAGTAGTACACCAACCAGACTCGTCAGCAATCAGCCCCAGCATTTT.

On this clone: One junction end does not reproduce the germline sequence, and a read error may be involved. CDR3 residues: CASSLSDSSGAF. As DNA, the CDR3 is TGTGCCAGCAGCCTATCGGACAGTTCGGGCGCCTTC. The gene calls are TRBV11-3 and TRBJ1-2; D might be TRBD1 (6 bases). CDR3 length equals 12 residues. Germline CDR1 is SGHNT and CDR2 is YENEEA.

The rearrangement links TRBV7-8 to TRBJ1-4; maybe TRBD1 (5 bases). This CDR3 has 13 amino acids. CDR1 is SGHVS, CDR2 FQNEAQ, per germline. Trimming pared 10 bases from V and 8 bases from J, leaving 17 bases between. The CDR3 bases are TGTGCCACTAGGTGGAGGGGCGGCGAAAAACTGTTTTTT. It specifies CATRWRGGEKLFF.

The V and J genes are TRBV10-1 and TRBJ1-2; unclear D gene. The CDR3 is 13 residues long. CDR1 and CDR2 (germline): WNHNN, SYGVQD (reference sequence). Trimming cost V 6 bases and J 2 bases, with 10 bases left between them. CDR3 loop: CASSGERNYGYTF. The CDR3 DNA sequence: TGCGCCAGCAGCGGGGAGAGGAACTATGGCTACACCTTC.

The chain combines TRBV7-2 with TRBJ2-3; 13 bases match TRBD2. V dropped 1 base and J dropped 5; count of bases not matched to a gene: 3. CDR3 length: 16 residues. Per germline, CDR1 SGHTA and CDR2 FQGNSA. The DNA of the CDR3 is TGTGCCAGCAGCTTAGAACTAGCGGGGGGGTTAGATACGCAGTATTTT. It specifies CASSLELAGGLDTQYF.

This clone was seen only a few times. The rearrangement joins TRBV19 to TRBJ1-5; 8 bases line up with TRBD1. The CDR3 consists of 13 residues. Losses at the gene ends were 10 bases for V and 3 bases for J; bases not matched to a gene: 5. Germline loops: CDR1 LNHDA, CDR2 SQIVND (reference sequence). This chain's CDR3 is CATLDRVNQPQHF. The CDR3 coding sequence is TGTGCCACGTTGGACAGGGTCAATCAGCCCCAGCATTTT.

The J gene is TRBJ2-7, the V gene TRBV21-1; the DNA was not compared with TRBD2, the D call given in the table. TRBV21-1 is deemed a pseudogene. The CDR3 runs 17 residues. The CDR3 loop reads CASSPVGGSRSSYEQYF. CDR3 in DNA: TGTGCCAGCAGCCCCGTGGGGGGGTCAAGGAGCTCCTACGAGCAGTACTTC.

The CDR3 nucleotides read TGTGCCATCTTCGAACGTGGGACAGAGAATGGCTACACCTTC. Amino acid sequence: CAIFERGTENGYTF. The V gene is TRBV10-3, the J gene TRBJ1-2, with 7 bases fitting TRBD1. The CDR3 length is 14 residues. With V trimmed by 8 bases and J by 6 bases, 12 bases remained unmatched. Germline CDR1 is ENHRY and CDR2 is SYGVKD.

This chain connects TRBV10-3 to TRBJ2-3; D call uncertain. CDR3 length: 14 amino acids. From germline, CDR1 is ENHRY and CDR2 SYGVKD. In DNA form, the CDR3 reads TGTGTCACTTCCGGGTCGTTTTCCACAGATACGCAGTATTTT. Amino acid sequence: CVTSGSFSTDTQYF.

The rearrangement joins TRBV11-2 to TRBJ2-2, with 7 nucleotides matching TRBD1. V trimming: 5 bases; J trimming: 8 bases; junction bases outside the gene matches: 5. The CDR3 contains 13 residues. Germline values: CDR1 SGHAT, CDR2 FQNNGV. The CDR3 DNA reads TGTGCCAGCAGCCAGGGGGTGGAGGGGGAGCTGTTTTTT. Its translation is CASSQGVEGELFF.

The chain couples TRBV7-8 to TRBJ1-1, with D unclear. The CDR3 consists of 16 residues. The V end was cut by 4 bases, the J end by 1 base, with 16 bases between. In germline, CDR1 is SGHVS, CDR2 FQNEAQ. This CDR3 reads CASSSEARRWNTEAFF. The CDR3 coding sequence is TGTGCCAGCAGCTCAGAGGCGCGTCGATGGAACACTGAAGCTTTCTTT.

This clone was recorded only once. V and J are TRBV7-9 and TRBJ1-2, with 8 bases aligning to TRBD1. The CDR3 contains 18 residues. In germline, CDR1 is SEHNR, CDR2 FQNEAQ (reference sequence). The V gene end was trimmed by 5 bases and the J gene end by 4 bases; junction bases not matched to a gene: 18. CDR3: CASSPSLPGGKNIYGYTF. The CDR3 bases are TGTGCCAGCAGCCCATCACTCCCAGGGGGCAAGAACATCTATGGCTACACCTTC.

V gene TRBV12-5 combines with J gene TRBJ1-6, with 9 bases lining up with TRBD1. CDR1 LGHNT and CDR2 FRNRAP come from the germline V gene. V gave up 0 bases and J gave up 14 bases; unmatched junction bases: 11. The length of the CDR3 is 16 residues. CDR3 in DNA: TGTGCTAGTGGTTTGGTAATGGGACAGGGTCCGATCACCCTCCACTTT. Residues: CASGLVMGQGPITLHF.

The chain employs TRBV18 and TRBJ2-1, with 10 bases identical to TRBD2. The J segment lost 7 bases and the V segment lost 3 bases, leaving 12 bases of the junction unmatched. Germline lookup yields CDR1 KGHSH and CDR2 LQKENI. The length of the CDR3 is 17 residues. CDR3 bases: TGTGCCAGCTCACCGAAGGGAGCGGGGGGGGTCACGAATGAGCAGTTCTTC. Amino acid sequence: CASSPKGAGGVTNEQFF.

The chain combines TRBV27 with TRBJ1-1; 9 positions agree with TRBD1. V gave up 8 bases and J gave up 3 bases; unmatched junction bases: 7. CDR1 is MNHEY and CDR2 is SMNVEV in the germline V gene (reference sequence). CDR3 length equals 14 residues. The CDR3 loop is CASGLQGADTEAFF. The CDR3 DNA sequence: TGTGCCAGCGGGCTACAGGGGGCGGACACTGAAGCTTTCTTT.

The chain couples TRBV19 to TRBJ2-7; 7 positions agree with TRBD1. The CDR3 length is 15 residues. Germline loops: CDR1 LNHDA, CDR2 SQIVND (reference sequence). Trimming at V came to 4 bases and at J to 3 bases, leaving 9 bases not matched to a gene. CDR3: CASSTRQGEGYEQYF. DNA for the CDR3: TGTGCCAGTAGTACCCGACAGGGAGAGGGCTACGAGCAGTACTTC.

The chain employs TRBV19 and TRBJ2-5; D not certain. With 4 bases removed from V and 4 bases from J, the gap between germline ends came to 7 bases. This CDR3 comprises 12 residues. In germline, CDR1 is LNHDA, CDR2 SQIVND (reference sequence). Written as DNA, the CDR3 is TGTGCCAGTAGTAAACCGGGAGAGACCCAGTACTTC. It translates to CASSKPGETQYF.

This clone was seen only once. This chain joins TRBV2 and TRBJ1-5; D uncertain. The germline CDR1 and CDR2 sequences are SNHLY and FYNNEI. The CDR3 totals 15 residues. V was shortened by 7 bases and J by 0 bases, with 13 bases between the two germline ends. The DNA for the CDR3 is TGTGCCAGCAACGAAGGGAGTCATAGCAATCAGCCCCAGCATTTT. It yields the protein CASNEGSHSNQPQHF.

The gene calls are TRBV6-5 and TRBJ1-1, with unresolved D. CDR1 is MNHEY, CDR2 SVGAGI, per germline. V shed 7 bases and J shed 4 bases, with 13 bases lying between them. The CDR3 is 13 residues long. Written as DNA, the CDR3 is TGTGCCAGCACCCCCTCCGGAGGCACTGAAGCTTTCTTT. Translation gives CASTPSGGTEAFF.

This clone was picked up one time. The V call is TRBV6-5, the J call TRBJ1-2; no clear D gene. The CDR3 sequence is 13 residues long. V was trimmed by 2 bases and J by 7 bases, leaving 11 bases between them. Germline V lookup: CDR1 MNHEY, CDR2 SVGAGI. CDR3 DNA sequence: TGTGCCAGCAGTTACACGGCGGGTGGTGGCTACACCTTC. Residues: CASSYTAGGGYTF.

The rearrangement links TRBV11-3 to TRBJ2-3; the D is unclear. The CDR3 runs to 12 residues. Germline CDR1 reads SGHNT; CDR2 reads YENEEA. V lost 3 bases to trimming and J lost 5 bases, with 6 bases between them. CDR3 sequence reads: CASSLGQDTQYF. The CDR3, as DNA: TGTGCCAGCAGCTTGGGCCAAGATACGCAGTATTTT.